One and the same sample provided the 2 T cell receptor beta chains below, sequenced in a study of OX40 agonist ivuxolimab in advanced cancers. TCRdb's table, derived via immunoSEQ multiplex PCR, lists solely in-frame clones and lacks some. The sample holds 90,000 or so clones, 92% seen once. The sample was CD4+ or CD8+ T cells sorted from blood, taken in a trial of the OX40 agonist ivuxolimab. These receptors were obtained from an adult with an advanced solid tumor such as melanoma, head and neck, liver or kidney cancer.

The rearrangement links TRBV6-5 to TRBJ1-5; 11 positions match TRBD1. This CDR3 is 15 amino acids long. Germline V lookup: CDR1 MNHEY, CDR2 SVGAGI. Trimming cost V 6 bases and J 9 bases; bases outside gene matches: 10. This CDR3 is CASSLGTGGGLPQHF. In DNA, the CDR3 is TGTGCCAGCAGCCTCGGGACAGGGGGAGGGCTGCCCCAGCATTTT.

This clone was detected only a few times. The chain uses TRBV10-1 and TRBJ2-7; 8 nucleotides line up with TRBD1. J was trimmed by 5 bases and V by 2 bases; bases with no gene match: 2. The CDR3 runs 13 residues. CDR1 is WNHNN, CDR2 SYGVQD, per germline (reference sequence). CDR3 residues: CASSERTGHEQYF. CDR3 sequence (DNA): TGCGCCAGCAGTGAGAGGACAGGGCACGAGCAGTACTTC.